A selection of T cell receptor beta chains follows, all from one sample in a study of CD4+ T cells in melanoma. This table comes from immunoSEQ multiplex PCR, and its TCRdb copy is limited to in-frame clones, with some not included. This sample has 3,500 to 5,000 clones, with around 66% found just once. Material: cells from a culture (not recorded whether cultured in vitro). These receptors were collected from a human donor with melanoma. CDR3s leave out the opening cysteine and the closing phenylalanine or tryptophan. Size is stated for part of the rows, as once, few or many counts, or as a class when the clone is expanded.

clone_size j_call v_call cdr3_aa
NA TRBJ2-2 TRBV3-1/TRBV3-2 ASSQDVGTGELF
NA TRBJ1-5 TRBV5-8 ASSLEGSGGDSNQPQH
NA TRBJ1-6 TRBV6-6 ASSYGVSSYNSPLH
NA TRBJ2-7 TRBV2 ASRAIGTGAYEQY
hyperexpanded TRBJ1-6 TRBV5-5 ASRKESSPLH
NA TRBJ2-3 TRBV3-1/TRBV3-2 ASSQFAGDTQY
NA TRBJ2-6 TRBV19 ASSVLAGVSGANVLT
once TRBJ1-3 TRBV5-4 ASSPGLAGAGNTIY
few TRBJ1-1 TRBV30 AWRTGGKTEAF
NA TRBJ2-3 TRBV19 ASRGGDTQY
NA TRBJ1-2 TRBV24-1 ATSERTGDGYT
once TRBJ2-7 TRBV28 ASSATGGAHEQY
few TRBJ2-1 TRBV18 ASSPPARAYNEQF
NA TRBJ1-6 TRBV30 AWSGTEDSPLH
NA TRBJ1-2 TRBV5-1 ASSLSRTGYGYT
NA TRBJ1-1 TRBV6-2/TRBV6-3 ASSYSAANTEAF
few TRBJ2-7 TRBV5-1 ASSLRTGVEQY
medium-sized TRBJ1-1 TRBV5-4 ASSWKGVAEAF
NA TRBJ1-4 TRBV28 ASSLDHEKLF
NA TRBJ2-1 TRBV7-3 ASSNRDRGGGNEQF
once TRBJ2-1 TRBV5-8 ASSLLWDEQF
medium-sized TRBJ2-1 TRBV9 ASSQQGNSYNEQF
NA TRBJ1-2 TRBV6-5 ASSAGQGARGYT
NA TRBJ1-3 TRBV27 ASSPNRDSGNTIY
NA TRBJ1-1 TRBV28 ASSSLDRNTEAF
NA TRBJ2-1 TRBV5-1 ASSLVPGSYNEQF
NA TRBJ2-5 TRBV6-5 ASWEGLQETQY
NA TRBJ2-7 TRBV5-1 ASSLAGSGAYEQY
medium-sized TRBJ1-1 TRBV29-1 SALGGASINTEAF
NA TRBJ2-7 TRBV19 ASSMVTGVGEQY
few TRBJ2-7 TRBV28 ASRSPYEQY
NA TRBJ1-2 TRBV30 AWRARTGGYGYT
once TRBJ1-3 TRBV5-1 ASSLGQGMNTIY
NA TRBJ1-5 TRBV13 ASSQGKGRNQPQH
NA TRBJ2-5 TRBV19 ASSEGGVETQY
NA TRBJ1-2 TRBV9 ASSGRRAKGYGYT
NA TRBJ2-7 TRBV7-2 ASTFPQGGRYEQY
NA TRBJ2-7 TRBV5-1 ASSPGTGFYEQY
NA TRBJ2-7 TRBV7-9 ASSQGTVYEQY
NA TRBJ1-2 TRBV10-3 AISESGRDNSNYGYT
medium-sized TRBJ2-3 TRBV24-1 ATSEGTGGDTQY
NA TRBJ1-6 TRBV27 ASSFRRVASPLH
few TRBJ2-1 TRBV15 ATSRTLGALYNEQF
NA TRBJ1-2 TRBV10-3 AISESTDGYT
NA TRBJ1-5 TRBV6-5 ASSSTGNYNQPQH
NA TRBJ1-5 TRBV27 ASSLNGNSNQPQH
NA TRBJ1-2 TRBV30 AWENRGALYGYT
NA TRBJ1-2 TRBV6-6 ASSPRTALEGYT
once TRBJ2-2 TRBV2 ASSRNTGELF
NA TRBJ1-1 TRBV7-2 ASSTDRVVTEAF
once TRBJ1-2 TRBV12-3/TRBV12-4 ASSLRQANGYT
NA TRBJ1-4 TRBV5-5 ASSYSEKLF
NA TRBJ2-3 TRBV5-1 ASSLTLAGATDTQY